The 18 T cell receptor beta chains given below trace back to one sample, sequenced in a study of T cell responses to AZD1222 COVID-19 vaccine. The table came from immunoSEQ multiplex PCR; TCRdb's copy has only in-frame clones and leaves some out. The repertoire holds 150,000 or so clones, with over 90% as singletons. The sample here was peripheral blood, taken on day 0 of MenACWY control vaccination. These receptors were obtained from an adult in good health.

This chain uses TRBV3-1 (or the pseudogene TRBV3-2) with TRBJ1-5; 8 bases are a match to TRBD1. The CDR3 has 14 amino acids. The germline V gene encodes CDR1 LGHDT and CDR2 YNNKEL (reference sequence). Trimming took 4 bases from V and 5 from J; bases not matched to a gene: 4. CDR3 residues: CASSPRQGHQPQHF. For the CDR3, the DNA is TGTGCCAGCAGCCCCCGACAGGGGCATCAGCCCCAGCATTTT.

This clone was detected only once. The CDR3 coding sequence is TGTGCCAGCAGCGGGGATCTTGAGACAGATACGCAGTATTTT. It is translated as CASSGDLETDTQYF. The chain employs TRBV7-2 and TRBJ2-3, with D unresolved. The CDR3 has 14 amino acids. Germline CDR1 is SGHTA and CDR2 is FQGNSA. Between the trimmed V and J ends, which lost 5 bases and 3 bases, there was a span of 12 bases.

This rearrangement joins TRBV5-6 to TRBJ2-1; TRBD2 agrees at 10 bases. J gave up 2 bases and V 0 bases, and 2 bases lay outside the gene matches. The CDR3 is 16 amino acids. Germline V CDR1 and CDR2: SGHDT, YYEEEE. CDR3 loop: CASSLELAGPYNEQFF. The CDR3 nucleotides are TGTGCCAGCAGCTTGGAACTAGCGGGACCCTACAATGAGCAGTTCTTC.

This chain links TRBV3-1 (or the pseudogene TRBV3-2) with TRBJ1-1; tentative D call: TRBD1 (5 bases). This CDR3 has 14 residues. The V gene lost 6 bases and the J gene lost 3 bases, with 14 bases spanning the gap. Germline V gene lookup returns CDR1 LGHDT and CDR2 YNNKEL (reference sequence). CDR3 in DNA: TGTGCCAGCAGACAAAGGGGTTCTTACACTGAAGCTTTCTTT. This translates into CASRQRGSYTEAFF.

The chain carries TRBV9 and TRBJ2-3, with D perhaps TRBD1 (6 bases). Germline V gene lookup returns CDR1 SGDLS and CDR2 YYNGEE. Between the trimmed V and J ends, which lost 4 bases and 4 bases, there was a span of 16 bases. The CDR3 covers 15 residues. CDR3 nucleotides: TGTGCCAGCAGCCAAACCACAGGGAAGGCAGATACGCAGTATTTT. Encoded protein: CASSQTTGKADTQYF.

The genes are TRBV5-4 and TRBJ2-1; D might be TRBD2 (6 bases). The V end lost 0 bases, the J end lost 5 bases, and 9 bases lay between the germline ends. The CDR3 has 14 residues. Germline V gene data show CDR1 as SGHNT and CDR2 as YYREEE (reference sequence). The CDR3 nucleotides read TGTGCCAGCAGCTTGGCGGGGGAAAACAATGAGCAGTTCTTC. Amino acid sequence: CASSLAGENNEQFF.

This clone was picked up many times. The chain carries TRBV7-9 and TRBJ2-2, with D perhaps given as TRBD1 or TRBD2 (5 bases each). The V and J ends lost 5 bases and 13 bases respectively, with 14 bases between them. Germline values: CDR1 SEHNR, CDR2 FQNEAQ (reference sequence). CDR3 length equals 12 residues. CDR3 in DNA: TGTGCCAGCAGCCGGGACGCCAATGGGCTGTTTTTT. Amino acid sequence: CASSRDANGLFF.

The CDR3 protein is CASSGRRQNTEAFF. In DNA, the CDR3 is TGTGCCAGCAGCGGGAGAAGACAGAACACTGAAGCTTTCTTT. The chain couples TRBV7-8 to TRBJ1-1, with D unclear. Looked up from germline, CDR1 is SGHVS and CDR2 is FQNEAQ. The V end lost 5 bases, the J end lost 1 base, and 11 bases lay between the germline ends. The CDR3 is 14 residues long. Based on the CDR3 plus reference TRBV7-8 and TRBJ1-1, the full variable domain is GAGVSQSPRYKVAKRGQDVALRCDPISGHVSLFWYQQALGQGPEFLTYFQNEAQLDKSGLPSDRFFAERPEGSVSTLKIQRTQQEDSAVYLCASSGRRQNTEAFFGQGTRLTVV.

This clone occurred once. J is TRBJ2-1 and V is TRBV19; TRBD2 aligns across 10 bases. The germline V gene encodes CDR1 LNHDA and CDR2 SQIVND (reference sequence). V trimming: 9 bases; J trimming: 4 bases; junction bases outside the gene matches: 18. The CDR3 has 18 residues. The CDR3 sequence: CASTRKNLGLAAYNEQFF. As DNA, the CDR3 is TGTGCCAGCACTCGAAAGAACTTAGGACTAGCGGCATACAATGAGCAGTTCTTC.

The DNA of the CDR3 is TGTGCCAGCAGCCCGCTAGGGGGGGAGACTGAAGCTTTCTTT. This gives the protein CASSPLGGETEAFF. The chain has TRBV11-2 and TRBJ1-1; tentatively, D is TRBD1 (6 bases). Looked up from germline, CDR1 is SGHAT and CDR2 is FQNNGV. The V end was cut by 5 bases, the J end by 5 bases, with 15 bases between. The CDR3 has 14 amino acids.

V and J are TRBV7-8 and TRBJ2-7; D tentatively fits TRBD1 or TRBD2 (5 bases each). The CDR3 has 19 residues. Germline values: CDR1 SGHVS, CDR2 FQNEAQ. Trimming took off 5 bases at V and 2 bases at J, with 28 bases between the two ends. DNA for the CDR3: TGTGCCAGCAGCATAACAGGTCCGGGACCATCTCTGAGAACCTACGAGCAGTACTTC. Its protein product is CASSITGPGPSLRTYEQYF.

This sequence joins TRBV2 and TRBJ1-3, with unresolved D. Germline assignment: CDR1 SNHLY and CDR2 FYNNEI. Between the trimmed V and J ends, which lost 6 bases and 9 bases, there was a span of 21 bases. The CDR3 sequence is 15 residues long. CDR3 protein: CASSRGKQALRTIYF. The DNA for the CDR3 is TGTGCCAGCAGCCGCGGTAAGCAGGCGCTGCGCACCATATATTTT.

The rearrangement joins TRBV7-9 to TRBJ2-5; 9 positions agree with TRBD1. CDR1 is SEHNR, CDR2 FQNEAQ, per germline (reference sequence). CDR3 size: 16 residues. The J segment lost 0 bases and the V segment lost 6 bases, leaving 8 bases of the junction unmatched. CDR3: CASSRSGTGYQETQYF. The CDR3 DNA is TGTGCCAGCAGTCGATCCGGGACAGGGTACCAAGAGACCCAGTACTTC. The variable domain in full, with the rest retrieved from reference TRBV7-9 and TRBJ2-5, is DTGVSQNPRHKITKRGQNVTFRCDPISEHNRLYWYRQTLGQGPEFLTYFQNEAQLEKSRLLSDRFSAERPKGSFSTLEIQRTEQGDSAMYLCASSRSGTGYQETQYFGPGTRLLVL.

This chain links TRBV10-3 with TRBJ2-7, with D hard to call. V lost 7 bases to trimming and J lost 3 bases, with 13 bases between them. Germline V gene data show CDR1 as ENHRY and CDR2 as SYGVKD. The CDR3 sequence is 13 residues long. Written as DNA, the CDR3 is TGTGCCATCAAGACCCTGACGGACTACGAGCAGTACTTC. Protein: CAIKTLTDYEQYF.

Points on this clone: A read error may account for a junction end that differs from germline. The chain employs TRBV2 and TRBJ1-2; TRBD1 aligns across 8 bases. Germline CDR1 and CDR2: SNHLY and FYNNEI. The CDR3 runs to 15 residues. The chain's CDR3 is CASSEETGAGRGYTF. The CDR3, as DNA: TGTGCCAGCAGCGAAGAGACAGGGGCCGGGCGCGGCTACACCTTC.

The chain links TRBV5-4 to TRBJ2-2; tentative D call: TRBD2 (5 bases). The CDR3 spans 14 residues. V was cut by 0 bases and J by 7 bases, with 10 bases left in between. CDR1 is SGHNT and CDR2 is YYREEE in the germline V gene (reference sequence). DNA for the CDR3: TGTGCCAGCAGCTTGGGAGCGGAGCACGGGGAGCTGTTTTTT. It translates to CASSLGAEHGELFF.

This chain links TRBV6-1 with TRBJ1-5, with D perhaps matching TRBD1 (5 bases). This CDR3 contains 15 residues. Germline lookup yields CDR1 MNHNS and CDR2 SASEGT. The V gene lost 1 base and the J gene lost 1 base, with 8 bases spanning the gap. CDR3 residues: CASSEERGSNQPQHF. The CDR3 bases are TGTGCCAGCAGTGAAGAACGGGGGAGCAATCAGCCCCAGCATTTT.

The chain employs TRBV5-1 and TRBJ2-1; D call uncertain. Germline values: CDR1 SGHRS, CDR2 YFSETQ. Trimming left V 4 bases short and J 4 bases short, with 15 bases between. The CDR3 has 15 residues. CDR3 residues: CASSPTPGGYNEQFF. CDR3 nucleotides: TGCGCCAGCAGCCCTACACCCGGTGGGTACAATGAGCAGTTCTTC.